This T cell receptor beta chain was observed in a study of blood T cell repertoires in COVID-19 (dated by TCRdb to 2019 to 2021). A note on the overall study: Collaborator samples came from the United States, Italy and Spain and covered acute and convalescent phases of COVID-19. The material from the prospective study consisted of cDNA or gDNA derived from T cells, B-cell-depleted T cells, or PBMCs. The dataset comprised deeply sampled blood TCRbeta repertoires from subjects exposed to, actively infected with, or recovered from COVID-19. The repertoires were released in a freely available public database intended as a resource for research on the immune response to SARS-CoV-2. The samples were drawn from the first 160 participants of the ongoing ImmuneRACE study and from roughly 1,300 subjects provided by 6 global collaborators. A de-identified subject ID, COVID-19 status, age in years and sex were almost always included in the sample metadata. Where available, HLA class I and class II types were obtained from metadata supplied by the sample provider rather than from assay-based typing.

TCRbeta CDR3 regions were amplified from genomic DNA by means of the immunoSEQ Assay, a bias-controlled multiplex PCR. The authors' analysis ran thus. The number of nucleated cells in each sample was estimated by amplification of reference gene primers within the assay. Sequence reads were collapsed and filtered to measure the absolute abundance of every unique TCRbeta CDR3 rearrangement. For each sample, productive Simpson clonality was calculated as the square root of Simpson's diversity index over productive rearrangements. TCRdb obtained this table from immuneACCESS and retained in-frame rearrangements with V and J assigned. These tables miss some clones; where compared with another copy, unresolved V genes account for less than half of the shortfall, and the remainder is unexplained. The V and J calls and clone size come from that table; D and trimming were worked out from the DNA. The sample yields about 480,000 clones; roughly 89% were counted once. The ten top clones hold approximately 0.9% of the sample.

In the case of this clone: What antigen it recognizes has not been identified. No base-level quality is on record; no much larger clone is a single base apart.

One collaborating source in Seattle enrolled patients while the patients were actively infected and followed the patients over time throughout the course of disease. The collaborating institutions used their own protocols to collect whole blood in K2EDTA tubes. Collaborator samples were shipped for TCRbeta analysis as frozen whole blood, isolated PBMCs, or DNA extracted from either sample type. General study outcomes and caveats: Clinical and demographic metadata were provided uncurated, with the amount varying by source and participant.

The sample comprised peripheral blood. This clonotype was obtained from a young man with COVID-19, enrolled during active disease.

The CDR3 protein: CASSSSDTQYF. The nucleotide sequence reads TGTGCCAGCAGTTCATCAGATACGCAGTATTTT. The chain is made from TRBV6-2 or TRBV6-3 and TRBJ2-3; no D gene is confidently identified. V is shortened by 4 bases, J by 4 bases, and the region joining them spans 3 bases. The germline V gene sets CDR1 to MNHEY and CDR2 to SVGEGT. The CDR3 starts with the cysteine, ends with the phenylalanine, and has 11 residues. The only DNA kept is the CDR3, 33 bases in frame from the first base.